The 24 T cell receptor beta chains presented below share a single source sample, sequenced in a study of cytomegalovirus exposure and HLA in healthy donors. PCR employed 60 Vbeta and 13 Jbeta primers. Data came from immunoSEQ multiplex PCR; TCRdb stores just in-frame clones and leaves some out. The sample comprises some 120,000 clones, 75% to 85% of which are singletons, and under 9.5% rests with the top ten. The sample was PBMCs. These receptors all come from a woman aged 50 to 60 in good health and CMV-seropositive.

The rearrangement links TRBV5-1 to TRBJ2-7; the match to TRBD1 covers 8 bases. The CDR3 contains 15 residues. V trimming: 4 bases; J trimming: 2 bases; junction bases outside the gene matches: 8. Germline V CDR1 and CDR2: SGHRS, YFSETQ. The CDR3 DNA reads as TGCGCCAGCAGCCCACGGTTACAGGGGGCCTACGAGCAGTACTTC. Translated: CASSPRLQGAYEQYF.

The rearrangement links TRBV5-1 to TRBJ1-3; a weak D match, TRBD1 (5 bases). This CDR3 comprises 17 residues. The germline gives CDR1 SGHRS, CDR2 YFSETQ. V was shortened by 0 bases and J by 1 base, with 14 bases between the two germline ends. The CDR3: CASSLGFGGSSGNTIYF. The CDR3 bases are TGCGCCAGCAGCTTGGGGTTTGGGGGGTCATCTGGAAACACCATATATTTT. The whole variable domain, remainder taken from reference TRBV5-1 and TRBJ1-3, is KAGVTQTPRYLIKTRGQQVTLSCSPISGHRSVSWYQQTPGQGLQFLFEYFSETQRNKGNFPGRFSGRQFSNSRSEMNVSTLELGDSALYLCASSLGFGGSSGNTIYFGEGSWLTVV.

This clone was counted between two and nine times. This chain links TRBV7-9 with TRBJ2-3, with 7 positions matching TRBD1. V gave up 5 bases and J gave up 1 base; unmatched junction bases: 6. Germline lookup yields CDR1 SEHNR and CDR2 FQNEAQ (reference sequence). This CDR3 has 15 residues. The CDR3 DNA is TGTGCCAGCAGCGGGATTGGACAGGGCACAGATACGCAGTATTTT. This translates into CASSGIGQGTDTQYF.

The rearrangement joins TRBV7-6 to TRBJ1-2; 9 bases line up with TRBD1. Germline assignment: CDR1 SGHVS and CDR2 FNYEAQ. The CDR3 contains 15 residues. With 5 bases clipped from V and 3 bases from J, the junction kept 7 bases outside the gene matches. The CDR3 protein is CASSPTRTGDYGYTF. Written as DNA, the CDR3 is TGTGCCAGCAGCCCAACCCGGACAGGGGACTATGGCTACACCTTC.

The chain couples TRBV20-1 to TRBJ2-5, with D unclear. The ends were cut back, 6 bases at V and 4 bases at J, with 3 bases in the middle. CDR1 and CDR2 (germline): DFQATT, SNEGSKA (reference sequence). This CDR3 comprises 9 residues. In DNA, the CDR3 is TGCAGTGCCGGAGAGACCCAGTACTTC. Amino acids: CSAGETQYF.

This rearrangement joins TRBV7-8 to TRBJ2-7; D unresolved. This CDR3 is built from 14 residues. V dropped 1 base and J dropped 7 bases, with 14 bases sitting between them. Germline V gene data show CDR1 as SGHVS and CDR2 as FQNEAQ. CDR3 nucleotides: TGTGCCAGCAGCTTAGAACAGAGTTACAGAGAGCAGTACTTC. It codes for CASSLEQSYREQYF.

The chain recombines TRBV7-3 with TRBJ2-5, with D tentatively TRBD1 (5 bases). This CDR3 is built from 15 residues. Germline CDR1 reads SGHTA; CDR2 reads FQGTGA. The germline V and J ends were trimmed by 2 bases and 1 base, with 11 bases remaining between them. The CDR3 here is CASSLQGRAQETQYF. DNA for the CDR3: TGTGCCAGCAGCTTACAGGGCAGGGCCCAAGAGACCCAGTACTTC.

The chain employs TRBV13 and TRBJ1-6; the match to TRBD1 covers 7 bases. This CDR3 contains 15 residues. The V gene end was trimmed by 5 bases and the J gene end by 8 bases; junction bases not matched to a gene: 9. CDR1 PRHDT and CDR2 FYEKMQ come from the germline V gene (reference sequence). This CDR3 reads CASSPSGGTYSPLHF. The CDR3 nucleotides are TGTGCCAGCAGCCCATCAGGGGGGACGTATTCACCCCTCCACTTT.

This clone turned up a few times. The V gene is TRBV7-2, the J gene TRBJ1-4, with 7 bases identical to TRBD1. CDR1 and CDR2 from the germline V gene are SGHTA and FQGNSA. This CDR3 is built from 13 residues. The junction had 0 bases not matched to a gene; V was cut back by 5 bases and J by 3 bases. The DNA of the CDR3 is TGTGCCAGCAGCCAGGGGGCTAATGAAAAACTGTTTTTT. Protein product: CASSQGANEKLFF.

The rearrangement links TRBV30 to TRBJ2-5, with D uncertain. The CDR3 consists of 13 residues. The V end was cut by 2 bases, the J end by 5 bases, with 12 bases between. CDR1 and CDR2 from the germline V gene are GTSNPN and SVGIG (reference sequence). The CDR3 loop reads CAWSLLSTETQYF. Here the CDR3 DNA reads TGTGCCTGGAGTTTGCTTAGCACGGAGACCCAGTACTTC.

The chain employs TRBV7-9 and TRBJ1-2, with TRBD1 matching over 7 bases. The CDR3 extends over 15 amino acids. The ends lost 1 base at V and 4 bases at J; junction bases unmatched: 6. Germline values: CDR1 SEHNR, CDR2 FQNEAQ (reference sequence). The CDR3: CASSLEAGGSYGYTF. The CDR3 nucleotides read TGTGCCAGCAGCTTAGAGGCAGGGGGAAGCTATGGCTACACCTTC.

This clone was seen just once. The CDR3 DNA sequence: TGCGCCAGCAGCTTGGCTCGTTCTAAAAACACTGAAGCTTTCTTT. Protein sequence: CASSLARSKNTEAFF. This chain connects TRBV5-1 to TRBJ1-1; D gene uncertain. V was trimmed by 0 bases and J by 2 bases, leaving 11 bases between them. The CDR3 spans 15 residues. CDR1 SGHRS and CDR2 YFSETQ come from the germline V gene.

The chain combines TRBV5-4 with TRBJ2-1; 10 bases are shared with TRBD2. This CDR3 comprises 16 residues. In germline, CDR1 is SGHNT, CDR2 YYREEE (reference sequence). The V segment lost 4 bases and the J segment 11 bases; nucleotides outside the gene matches: 15. The CDR3 DNA reads as TGTGCCAGCAGCCCTCCCGGGACTAGCGCGACACGGCAGCAGTTCTTC. Its protein product is CASSPPGTSATRQQFF.

Only one count was recorded for this clone. The V call is TRBV27, the J call TRBJ2-7; the D gene is possibly TRBD2 (6 bases). This CDR3 has 15 amino acids. V gave up 5 bases and J gave up 6 bases, with 20 bases separating them. The germline V gene has CDR1 MNHEY and CDR2 SMNVEV (reference sequence). Here the CDR3 DNA reads TGTGCCAGCAGTCCGGTGTCCGGGAGAAGATCCGAGCAGTACTTC. Residues: CASSPVSGRRSEQYF.

This clone was counted a single time. The V and J genes are TRBV2 and TRBJ2-7; 9 nucleotides agree with TRBD1. Germline values: CDR1 SNHLY, CDR2 FYNNEI. The CDR3 extends over 14 amino acids. The V and J ends lost 7 bases and 5 bases, in that order; junction bases with no gene match: 9. The CDR3 is CASKSGTGLNEQYF. The CDR3 coding sequence is TGTGCCAGCAAATCCGGGACAGGGCTTAACGAGCAGTACTTC. The whole variable domain, filled in from reference TRBV2 and TRBJ2-7, reads EPEVTQTPSHQVTQMGQEVILRCVPISNHLYFYWYRQILGQKVEFLVSFYNNEISEKSEIFDDQFSVERPDGSNFTLKIRSTKLEDSAMYFCASKSGTGLNEQYFGPGTRLTVT.

The gene calls are TRBV15 and TRBJ2-3; 9 positions match TRBD2. The V gene end was trimmed by 9 bases and the J gene end by 0 bases; junction bases not matched to a gene: 4. CDR1 and CDR2 from the germline V gene are LNHNV and YYDKDF (reference sequence). The CDR3 loop spans 14 amino acids. CDR3 bases: TGTGCCACTAAAGCGGGGGGTAGCACAGATACGCAGTATTTT. It specifies CATKAGGSTDTQYF.

V and J are TRBV6-5 and TRBJ2-7; D may be TRBD1 (5 bases). The germline V and J ends were trimmed by 0 bases and 2 bases, with 14 bases remaining between them. CDR1 and CDR2 (germline): MNHEY, SVGAGI. The length of the CDR3 is 16 residues. CDR3 in amino acids: CASSYSRWGSTYEQYF. The CDR3 DNA is TGTGCCAGCAGTTACTCCCGTTGGGGCAGCACCTACGAGCAGTACTTC.

This chain uses TRBV5-1 with TRBJ2-5; the match to TRBD1 covers 11 bases. Trimming removed 4 bases from V and 5 bases from J; junction bases left unmatched: 4. Looked up from germline, CDR1 is SGHRS and CDR2 is YFSETQ. The CDR3 spans 14 residues. CDR3 in amino acids: CASSVDRGRETQYF. CDR3 in DNA: TGCGCCAGCAGCGTGGACAGGGGGCGGGAGACCCAGTACTTC.

This rearrangement joins TRBV6-4 to TRBJ2-1; possibly TRBD1 for D (6 bases). Germline loops: CDR1 MRHNA, CDR2 SNTAGT. With 8 bases removed from V and 8 bases from J, the gap between germline ends came to 19 bases. The CDR3 is 14 amino acids. The CDR3 nucleotides read TGTGCCAGCTTAGCCAGGGGATTCTTCTATGAGCAGTTCTTC. Translating it yields CASLARGFFYEQFF.

This clone was recorded only once. V is TRBV6-7 and J is TRBJ2-3; TRBD2 aligns across 8 bases. TRBV6-7 has ORF status, its function being uncertain. Trimming removed 4 bases from V and 10 bases from J; junction bases left unmatched: 4. The CDR3 covers 12 residues. The DNA of the CDR3 is TGTGCCAGCAGTTGGAGCGGGGGCCCGCAGTATTTT. Encoded protein: CASSWSGGPQYF.

V usage is TRBV19 and J usage is TRBJ2-2; 15 nucleotides align to TRBD2. Germline trimming cut 8 bases from V and 1 base from J; bases unmatched to any gene: 11. This CDR3 has 19 amino acids. The V gene's germline CDR1 is LNHDA and CDR2 SQIVND (reference sequence). The CDR3 region has the DNA TGTGCCAGTTCGCCGGGACTAGCGGGGGGACGCTTGAACACCGGGGAGCTGTTTTTT. Its translation is CASSPGLAGGRLNTGELFF.

This clone occurred a few times. V is TRBV18 and J is TRBJ1-5; TRBD1 matches 11 bases. The CDR3 covers 15 residues. V was clipped by 3 bases and J by 5 bases; unmatched bases: 3. The germline gives CDR1 KGHSH, CDR2 LQKENI. Here the CDR3 reads CASSPGQGEYQPQHF. The CDR3 nucleotides read TGTGCCAGCTCACCGGGACAGGGGGAGTATCAGCCCCAGCATTTT. Full variable domain (outside the CDR3, taken from reference TRBV18 and TRBJ1-5): NAGVMQNPRHLVRRRGQEARLRCSPMKGHSHVYWYRQLPEEGLKFMVYLQKENIIDESGMPKERFSAEFPKEGPSILRIQQVVRGDSAAYFCASSPGQGEYQPQHFGDGTRLSIL.

The chain employs TRBV25-1 and TRBJ2-1; the match to TRBD1 covers 8 bases. CDR1 is MGHDK, CDR2 SYGVNS, per germline. The CDR3 is 16 amino acids. V trimming: 3 bases; J trimming: 1 base; junction bases outside the gene matches: 5. CDR3 in DNA: TGTGCCAGCAGTGATCGACAGGGGAAATCCTACAATGAGCAGTTCTTC. It yields the protein CASSDRQGKSYNEQFF.

This clone appeared a single time. This chain joins TRBV4-2 and TRBJ2-7; maybe TRBD2 (6 bases). The V gene lost 3 bases and the J gene lost 6 bases, with 15 bases spanning the gap. The CDR3 contains 14 residues. Per the germline V gene, CDR1 is LGHNA and CDR2 is YNFKEQ. The CDR3 DNA reads TGTGCCAGCAGCCATCCCGGGAGCCCGCCCGAGCAGTACTTC. Amino acid sequence: CASSHPGSPPEQYF.